This TCR beta chain is from a study of blood T cell repertoires in COVID-19. As for the study in general: PBMCs, B-cell-depleted T cells, or T cells provided the cDNA or gDNA that made up the material.

The CDR3 is 13 amino acids. Germline CDR1 is LGHDT and CDR2 is YNNKEL (reference sequence). V lost 0 bases and J 12 bases, leaving 12 bases between the germline ends. The Seattle patients, enrolled during active infection, were followed longitudinally. Study processing details: Amplification of reference gene primers was used by the study to estimate nucleated cell counts. Produced via immunoSEQ multiplex PCR; TCRdb's table is partial and in-frame only. V, J and clone size are those of that table, while D and trimming were read from the DNA. This sample has 250,000 to 350,000 clones, with 75% to 90% found just once.

Sample: peripheral blood. This clonotype was obtained from a woman aged 50 to 60 with COVID-19, enrolled during active disease. The V and J genes are TRBV3-1 (or the pseudogene TRBV3-2) and TRBJ2-1; weak D call: TRBD2 (5 bases). CDR3 nucleotides: TGTGCCAGCAGCCAAGAACGGTATCGGGGGCAGTTCTTC. Translated, it gives CASSQERYRGQFF.